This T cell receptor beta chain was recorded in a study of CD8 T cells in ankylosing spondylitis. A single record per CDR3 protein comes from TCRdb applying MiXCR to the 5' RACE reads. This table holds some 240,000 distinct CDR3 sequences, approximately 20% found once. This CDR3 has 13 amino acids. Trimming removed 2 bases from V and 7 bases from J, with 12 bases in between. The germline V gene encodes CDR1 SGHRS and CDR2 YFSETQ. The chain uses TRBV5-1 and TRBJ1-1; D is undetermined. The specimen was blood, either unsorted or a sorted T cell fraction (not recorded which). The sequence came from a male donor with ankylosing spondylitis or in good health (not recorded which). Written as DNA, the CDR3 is TGCGCCAGCAGCTTCGAGAATTCATATGAAGCTTTCTTT. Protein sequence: CASSFENSYEAFF.